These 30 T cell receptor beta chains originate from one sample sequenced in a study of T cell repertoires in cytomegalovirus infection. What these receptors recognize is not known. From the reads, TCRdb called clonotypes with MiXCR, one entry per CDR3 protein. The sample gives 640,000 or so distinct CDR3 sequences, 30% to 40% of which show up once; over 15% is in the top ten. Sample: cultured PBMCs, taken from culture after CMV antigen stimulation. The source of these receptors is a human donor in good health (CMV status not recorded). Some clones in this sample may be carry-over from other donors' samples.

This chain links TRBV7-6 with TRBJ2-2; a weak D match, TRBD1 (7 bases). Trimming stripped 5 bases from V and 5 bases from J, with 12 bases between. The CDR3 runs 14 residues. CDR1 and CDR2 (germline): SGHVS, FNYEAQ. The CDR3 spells CASSAGTETGELFF. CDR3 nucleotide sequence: TGTGCCAGCAGCGCGGGGACAGAGACCGGGGAGCTGTTTTTT.

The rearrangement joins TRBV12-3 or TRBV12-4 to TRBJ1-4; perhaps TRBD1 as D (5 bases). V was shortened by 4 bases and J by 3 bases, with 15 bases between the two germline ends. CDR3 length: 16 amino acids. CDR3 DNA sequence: TGTGCCAGCAGTTGGCCCCCTCGGGGGGCTAATGAAAAACTGTTTTTT. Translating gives CASSWPPRGANEKLFF.

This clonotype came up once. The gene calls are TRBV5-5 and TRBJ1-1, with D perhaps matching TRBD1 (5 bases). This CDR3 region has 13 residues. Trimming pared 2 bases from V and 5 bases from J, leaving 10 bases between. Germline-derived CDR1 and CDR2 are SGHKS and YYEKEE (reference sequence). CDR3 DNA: TGTGCCAGCAGCTTCCCAGGGCAGACTGAAGCTTTCTTT. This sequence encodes CASSFPGQTEAFF.

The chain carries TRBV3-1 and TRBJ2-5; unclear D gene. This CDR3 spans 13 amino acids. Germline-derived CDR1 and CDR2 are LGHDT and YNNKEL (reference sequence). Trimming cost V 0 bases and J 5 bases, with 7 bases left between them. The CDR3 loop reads CASSQDPPETQYF. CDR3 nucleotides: TGTGCCAGCAGCCAAGACCCTCCCGAGACCCAGTACTTC.

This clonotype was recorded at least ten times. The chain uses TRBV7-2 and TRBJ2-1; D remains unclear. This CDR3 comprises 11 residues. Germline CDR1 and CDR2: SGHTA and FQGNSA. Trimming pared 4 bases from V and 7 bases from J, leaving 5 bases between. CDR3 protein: CASSYNNEQFF. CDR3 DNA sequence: TGTGCCAGCAGCTACAATAATGAGCAGTTCTTC.

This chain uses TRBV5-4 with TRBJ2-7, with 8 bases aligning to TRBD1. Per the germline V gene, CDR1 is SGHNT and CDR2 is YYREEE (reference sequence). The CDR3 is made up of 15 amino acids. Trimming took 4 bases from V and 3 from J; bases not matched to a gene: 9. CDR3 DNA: TGTGCCAGCAGCGCCATCGGGACAGGAATCTACGAGCAGTACTTC. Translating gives CASSAIGTGIYEQYF.

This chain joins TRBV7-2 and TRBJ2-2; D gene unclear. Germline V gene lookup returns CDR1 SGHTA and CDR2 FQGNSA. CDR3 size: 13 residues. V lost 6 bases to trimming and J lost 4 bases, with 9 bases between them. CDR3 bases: TGTGCCAGCAGAAGGACCAGCACCGGGGAGCTGTTTTTT. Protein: CASRRTSTGELFF.

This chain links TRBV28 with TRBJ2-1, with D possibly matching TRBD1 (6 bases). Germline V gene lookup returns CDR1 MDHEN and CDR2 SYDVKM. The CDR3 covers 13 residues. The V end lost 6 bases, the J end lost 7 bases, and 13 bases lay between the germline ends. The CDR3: CASSPTRGNEQFF. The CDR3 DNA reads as TGTGCCAGCAGCCCCACGAGGGGGAATGAGCAGTTCTTC.

DNA of the CDR3: TGTGCCAGCAGCTTTGGACAGGCGGGACAGCATACGCAGTATTTT. Residues: CASSFGQAGQHTQYF. The chain joins TRBV7-8 to TRBJ2-3; tentative D call: TRBD1 (7 bases). Trimming shortened V by 3 bases and J by 7 bases, and 17 bases separated the two germline ends. Germline V lookup: CDR1 SGHVS, CDR2 FQNEAQ. The CDR3 is 15 residues long.

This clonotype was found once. CDR3 in DNA: TGTGCCAGCAGCTTTCATAGCTCCTACGAGCAGTACTTC. As protein: CASSFHSSYEQYF. The J gene is TRBJ2-7, the V gene TRBV7-6; D remains unclear. CDR1 is SGHVS and CDR2 is FNYEAQ in the germline V gene. V lost 3 bases and J 0 bases, leaving 6 bases between the germline ends. This CDR3 contains 13 residues.

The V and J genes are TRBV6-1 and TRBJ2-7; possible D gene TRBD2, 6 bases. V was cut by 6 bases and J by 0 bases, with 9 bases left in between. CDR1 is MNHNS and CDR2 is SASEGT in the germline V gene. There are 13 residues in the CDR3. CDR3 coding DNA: TGTGCCAGCAGGGGGACTGTCTCCTACGAGCAGTACTTC. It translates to CASRGTVSYEQYF.

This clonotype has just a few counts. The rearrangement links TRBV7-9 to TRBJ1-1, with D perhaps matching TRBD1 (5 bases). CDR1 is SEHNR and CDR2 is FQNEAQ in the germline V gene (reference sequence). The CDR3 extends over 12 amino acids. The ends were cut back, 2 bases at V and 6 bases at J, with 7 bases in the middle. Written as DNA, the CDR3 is TGTGCCAGCAGCTTACGGGACCCTGAAGCTTTCTTT. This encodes CASSLRDPEAFF.

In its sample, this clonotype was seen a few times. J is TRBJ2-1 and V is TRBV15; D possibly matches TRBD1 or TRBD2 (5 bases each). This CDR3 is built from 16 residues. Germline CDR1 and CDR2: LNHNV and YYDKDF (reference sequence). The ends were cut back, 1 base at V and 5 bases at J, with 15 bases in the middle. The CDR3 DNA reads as TGTGCCACCAGCAGAGGAGGGGCCCTATTCGACAATGAGCAGTTCTTC. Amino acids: CATSRGGALFDNEQFF.

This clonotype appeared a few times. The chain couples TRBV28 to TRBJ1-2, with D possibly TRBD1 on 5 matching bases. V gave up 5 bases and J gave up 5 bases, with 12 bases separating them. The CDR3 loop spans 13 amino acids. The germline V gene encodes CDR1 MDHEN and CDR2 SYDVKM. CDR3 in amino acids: CASSGTAPYGYTF. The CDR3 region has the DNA TGTGCCAGCAGTGGGACTGCACCTTATGGCTACACCTTC.

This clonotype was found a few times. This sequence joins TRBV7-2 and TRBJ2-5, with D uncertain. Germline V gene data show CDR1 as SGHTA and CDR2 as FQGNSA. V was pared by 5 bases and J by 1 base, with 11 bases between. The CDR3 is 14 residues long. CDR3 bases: TGTGCCAGCAGCCCCCTCGGCCCCCAAGAGACCCAGTACTTC. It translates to CASSPLGPQETQYF.

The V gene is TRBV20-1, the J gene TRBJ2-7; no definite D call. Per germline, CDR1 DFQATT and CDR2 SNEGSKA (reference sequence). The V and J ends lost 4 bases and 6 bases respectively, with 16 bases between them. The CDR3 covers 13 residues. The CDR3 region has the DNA TGCAGTGCTATCTGGCGCCCCTCCAGCGAGCAGTACTTC. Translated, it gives CSAIWRPSSEQYF.

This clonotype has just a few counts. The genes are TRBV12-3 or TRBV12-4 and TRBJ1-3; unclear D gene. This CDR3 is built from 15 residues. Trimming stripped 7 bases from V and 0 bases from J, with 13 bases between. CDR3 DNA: TGTGCCAGCATTCCGGTCGTGAGCTCTGGAAACACCATATATTTT. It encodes CASIPVVSSGNTIYF.

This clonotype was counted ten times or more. The CDR3 spells CASSRIVASGMYEQYF. CDR3 coding DNA: TGTGCCAGCAGCCGGATAGTGGCTAGCGGGATGTACGAGCAGTACTTC. The V and J genes are TRBV7-2 and TRBJ2-7, with 9 bases matching TRBD2. Per the germline V gene, CDR1 is SGHTA and CDR2 is FQGNSA. The ends lost 5 bases at V and 4 bases at J; junction bases unmatched: 12. This CDR3 contains 16 residues.

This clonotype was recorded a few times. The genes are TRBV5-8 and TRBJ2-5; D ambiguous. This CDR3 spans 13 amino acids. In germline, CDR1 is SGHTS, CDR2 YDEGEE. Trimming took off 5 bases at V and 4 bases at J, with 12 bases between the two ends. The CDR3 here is CASRGPDGETQYF. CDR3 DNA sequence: TGTGCCAGCAGAGGACCCGATGGAGAGACCCAGTACTTC.

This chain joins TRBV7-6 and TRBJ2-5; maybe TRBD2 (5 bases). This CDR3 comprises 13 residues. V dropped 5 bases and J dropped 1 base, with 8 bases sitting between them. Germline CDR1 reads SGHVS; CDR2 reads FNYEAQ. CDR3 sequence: CASSRTFQETQYF. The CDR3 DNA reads TGTGCCAGCAGCCGGACTTTCCAAGAGACCCAGTACTTC.

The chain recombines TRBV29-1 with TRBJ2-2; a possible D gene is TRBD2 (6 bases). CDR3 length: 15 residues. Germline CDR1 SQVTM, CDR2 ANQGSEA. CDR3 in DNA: TGCAGTGGTAGGGGCGGGACCGAAAACACCGGGGAGCTGTTTTTT. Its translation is CSGRGGTENTGELFF.

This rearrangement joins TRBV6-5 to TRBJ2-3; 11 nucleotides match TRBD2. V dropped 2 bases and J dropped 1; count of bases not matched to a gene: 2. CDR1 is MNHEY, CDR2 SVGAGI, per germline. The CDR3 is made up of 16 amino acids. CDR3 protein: CASSYLAGGRTDTQYF. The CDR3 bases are TGTGCCAGCAGTTACCTAGCGGGGGGCCGCACAGATACGCAGTATTTT.

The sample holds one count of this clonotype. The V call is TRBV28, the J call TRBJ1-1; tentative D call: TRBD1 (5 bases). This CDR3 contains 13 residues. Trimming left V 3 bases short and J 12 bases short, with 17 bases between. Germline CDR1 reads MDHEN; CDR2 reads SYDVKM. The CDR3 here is CASSLLGPPLTFF. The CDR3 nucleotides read TGTGCCAGCAGTTTGCTGGGGCCCCCGCTAACTTTCTTT.

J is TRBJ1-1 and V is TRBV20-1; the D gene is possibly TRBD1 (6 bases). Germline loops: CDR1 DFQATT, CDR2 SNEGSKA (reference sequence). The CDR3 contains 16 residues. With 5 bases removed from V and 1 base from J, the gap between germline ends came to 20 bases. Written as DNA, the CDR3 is TGCAGTGCTTCCTCTGCGGGGGCGGGAACGAACACTGAAGCTTTCTTT. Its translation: CSASSAGAGTNTEAFF.

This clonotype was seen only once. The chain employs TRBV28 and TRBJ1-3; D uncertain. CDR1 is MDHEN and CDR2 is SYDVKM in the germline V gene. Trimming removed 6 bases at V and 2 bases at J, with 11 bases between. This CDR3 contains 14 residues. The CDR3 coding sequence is TGTGCCAGCAGCCCCATTGGGCCTGGAAACACCATATATTTT. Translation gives CASSPIGPGNTIYF. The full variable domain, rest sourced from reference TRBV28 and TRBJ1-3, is DVKVTQSSRYLVKRTGEKVFLECVQDMDHENMFWYRQDPGLGLRLIYFSYDVKMKEKGDIPEGYSVSREKKERFSLILESASTNQTSMYLCASSPIGPGNTIYFGEGSWLTVV.

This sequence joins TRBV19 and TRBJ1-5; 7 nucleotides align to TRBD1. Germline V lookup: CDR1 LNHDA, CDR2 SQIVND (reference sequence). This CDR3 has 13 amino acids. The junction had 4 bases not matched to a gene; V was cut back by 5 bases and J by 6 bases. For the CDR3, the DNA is TGTGCCAGTAGTCGACAGGGTCGTCAGCCCCAGCATTTT. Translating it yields CASSRQGRQPQHF.

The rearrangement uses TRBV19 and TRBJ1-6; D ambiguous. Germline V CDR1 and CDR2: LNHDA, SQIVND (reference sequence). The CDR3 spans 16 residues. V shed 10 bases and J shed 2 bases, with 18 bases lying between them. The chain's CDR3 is CATARTGTTYNSPLHF. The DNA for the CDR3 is TGTGCCACCGCCAGGACCGGCACGACCTATAATTCACCCCTCCACTTT.

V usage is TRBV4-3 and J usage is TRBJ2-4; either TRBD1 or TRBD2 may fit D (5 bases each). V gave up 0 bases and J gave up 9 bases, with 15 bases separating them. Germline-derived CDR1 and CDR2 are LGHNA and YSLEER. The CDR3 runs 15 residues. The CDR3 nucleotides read TGCGCCAGCAGCCAAGAAGACAGAGGGTCGGGCATTCAGTACTTC. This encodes CASSQEDRGSGIQYF.

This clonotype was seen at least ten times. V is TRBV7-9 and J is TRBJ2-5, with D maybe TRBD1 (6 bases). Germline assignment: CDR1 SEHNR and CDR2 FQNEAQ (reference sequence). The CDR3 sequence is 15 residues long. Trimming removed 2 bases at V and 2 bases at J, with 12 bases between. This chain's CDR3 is CASSLFRDIQETQYF. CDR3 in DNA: TGTGCCAGCAGCTTATTCCGGGACATACAAGAGACCCAGTACTTC.

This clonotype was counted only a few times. The CDR3 DNA reads TGTGCCAGCAGCCCCGACAGTTTCAATCAGCCCCAGCATTTT. It encodes CASSPDSFNQPQHF. J is TRBJ1-5 and V is TRBV7-9; tentative D call: TRBD1 (5 bases). V lost 5 bases and J 3 bases, leaving 11 bases between the germline ends. The CDR3 covers 14 residues. Germline values: CDR1 SEHNR, CDR2 FQNEAQ (reference sequence).